This T cell receptor (beta chain) was sequenced in a study of T cell responses to AZD1222 COVID-19 vaccine. Study-level information: Second-dose schedules of about 4 or about 12 weeks were combined. Regarding the study as a whole: Within unmutated variant regions lay the reported targets of nearly half of spike-specific TCRs. Clonal diversity may have been underestimated, and the donors were mostly white British, with more females than males. Increases in Spike-specific TCR breadth and depth were seen after two AZD1222 doses.

Between the trimmed V and J ends, which lost 4 bases and 2 bases, there was a span of 15 bases. The CDR3 totals 15 residues. Germline V CDR1 and CDR2: ENHRY, SYGVKD. Here immunoSEQ multiplex PCR was the method, and the copy in TCRdb shows in-frame clones only, minus some. This table holds about 78,000 clones, roughly 90% found once. For this clone: Its cognate antigen is unknown.

V and J are TRBV10-3 and TRBJ2-7; D is undetermined. The sequenced sample was peripheral blood, obtained on day 0 of AZD1222 vaccination. The sequence was obtained from an adult in good health. The CDR3 reads CAISGGTTVAYEQYF. CDR3 sequence (DNA): TGTGCCATCAGTGGGGGAACGACGGTAGCCTACGAGCAGTACTTC.